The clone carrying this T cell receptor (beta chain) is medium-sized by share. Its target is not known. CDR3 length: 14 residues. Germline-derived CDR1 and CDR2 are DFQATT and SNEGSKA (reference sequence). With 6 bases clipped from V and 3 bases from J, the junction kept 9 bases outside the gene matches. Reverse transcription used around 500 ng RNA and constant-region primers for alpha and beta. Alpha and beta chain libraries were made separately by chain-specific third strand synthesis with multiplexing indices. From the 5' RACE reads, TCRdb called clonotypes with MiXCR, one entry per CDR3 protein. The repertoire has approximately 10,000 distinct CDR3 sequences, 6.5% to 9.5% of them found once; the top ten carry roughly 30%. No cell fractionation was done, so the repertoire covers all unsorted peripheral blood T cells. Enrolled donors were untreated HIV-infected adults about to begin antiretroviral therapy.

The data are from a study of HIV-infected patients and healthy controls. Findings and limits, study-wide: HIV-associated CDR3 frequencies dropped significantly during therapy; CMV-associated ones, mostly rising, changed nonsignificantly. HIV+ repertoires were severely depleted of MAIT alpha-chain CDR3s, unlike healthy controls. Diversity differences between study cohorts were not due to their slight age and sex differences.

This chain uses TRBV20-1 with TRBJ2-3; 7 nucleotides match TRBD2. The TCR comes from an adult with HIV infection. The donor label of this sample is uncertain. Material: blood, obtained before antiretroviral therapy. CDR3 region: CSASGTTRTDTQYF. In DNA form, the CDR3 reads TGCAGTGCCTCCGGGACTACACGTACAGATACGCAGTATTTT.